Below, one TCR beta chain is given with its context. These data come from a study of regulatory T cells in long-lasting Graves disease. Study context: For a period under 3 months, newly diagnosed Graves' patients had taken antithyroid drugs.

Stated time point: newly diagnosed GD, antithyroid drugs for less than 3 months. The TCR library was prepared using RNA isolated from PBMCs. Graves' disease diagnosis was established per American Thyroid Association guidelines. Approximately 9 milliliters of peripheral blood went into EDTA tubes. To make TCR beta libraries, researchers used iRepertoire HTBI primers and Arm-PCR of CDR3 regions. TCRdb ran MiXCR on the multiplex PCR reads and lists one entry per CDR3 protein. The sample gives over 400,000 distinct CDR3 sequences, less than 15% of which show up once; roughly a sixth is in the top ten. This CDR3 has 15 residues. Trimming removed 6 bases at V and 8 bases at J, with 22 bases between. Germline values: CDR1 KGHSH, CDR2 LQKENI. The same data also contributed to another study, on T cells in Graves' hyperthyroidism and ophthalmopathy. That source reports: Patients with uncontrolled infections, other autoimmune diseases, pregnancy or lactation were excluded.

The sequence derives from a woman aged 45-59 years with Graves disease. The chain has TRBV18 and TRBJ1-2; D unclear. This specimen was peripheral blood mononuclear cells (PBMCs), taken at new diagnosis, from a patient treated with antithyroid drugs. Written as DNA, the CDR3 is TGTGCCAGCTCCCCCGGACGTATCGGAGAAGCGGGCTACACCTTC. Its translation is CASSPGRIGEAGYTF.